The rows below give T cell receptor beta chains drawn from one sample of a study of blood T cell repertoires in COVID-19. Only in-frame clones appear in the TCRdb table, and some are missing; sequencing was by immunoSEQ multiplex PCR. Of 150,000 or so clones listed, around 85% are singletons. Sequenced material: peripheral blood. The receptor source for this set is a man in his fifties or sixties who had recovered from COVID-19. CDR3s include the opening cysteine and the closing phenylalanine or tryptophan. The D gene is left open where the match is weak. Clone size is stated in some rows and not others, as once, few, many or a class when expanded.

d_gene	v_gene	j_gene	abundance	CDR3aa	CDR3nt
-	TRBV29-1	TRBJ2-6	-	CSAEQSGANVLTF	TGCAGCGCCGAACAATCTGGGGCCAACGTCCTGACTTTC
-	TRBV21-1	TRBJ2-1	-	CATLGSGSYNEQFF	TGTGCCACCCTTGGAAGCGGGTCCTACAATGAGCAGTTCTTC
TRBD1	TRBV29-1	TRBJ1-5	-	CSVLPDREDQPQHF	TGCAGCGTCCTTCCGGACAGGGAAGATCAGCCCCAGCATTTT
-	TRBV7-9	TRBJ2-7	-	CASNWHPSYEQYF	TGTGCCAGCAATTGGCACCCCTCCTACGAGCAGTACTTC
TRBD2	TRBV19	TRBJ2-1	-	CASSILGLAGIIGSYNEQFF	TGTGCCAGTAGTATTCTAGGGTTAGCGGGGATTATTGGCTCCTACAATGAGCAGTTCTTC
-	TRBV14	TRBJ1-6	-	CASRPQGTYNSPLHF	TGTGCCAGCAGACCACAGGGCACCTATAATTCACCCCTCCACTTT
TRBD2	TRBV7-9	TRBJ2-7	-	CASSLGGSGSYEQYF	TGTGCCAGCAGCTTAGGGGGTAGCGGGTCCTACGAGCAGTACTTC
-	TRBV24-1	TRBJ2-5	few	CATSDSYQETQYF	TGTGCCACCAGTGATTCGTACCAAGAGACCCAGTACTTC
-	TRBV7-7	TRBJ2-5	-	CASSLGGVGQETQYF	TGTGCTAGCAGCTTAGGCGGGGTCGGCCAAGAGACCCAGTACTTC
TRBD2	TRBV5-3	TRBJ2-3	-	CARSPERGGTDTQYF	TGTGCCAGAAGCCCAGAGCGGGGCGGCACAGATACGCAGTATTTT
-	TRBV4-3	TRBJ1-1	once	CASSHIARGSGSEAFF	TGCGCCAGCAGCCACATCGCTCGGGGGTCTGGGTCTGAAGCTTTCTTT
-	TRBV6-5	TRBJ2-7	-	CASSYSSGDEQYF	TGTGCCAGCAGTTACTCCTCCGGGGATGAGCAGTACTTC
-	TRBV7-6	TRBJ2-7	-	CASSLDGTGGQNSYEQYF	TGTGCCAGCAGCTTAGACGGGACTGGGGGACAGAACTCCTACGAGCAGTACTTC
-	TRBV7-2	TRBJ1-1	once	CASSFSENTEAFF	TGTGCCAGCAGCTTTTCAGAGAACACTGAAGCTTTCTTT
TRBD2	TRBV19	TRBJ2-1	-	CASSIASGGDFEQFF	TGTGCCAGTAGTATAGCCAGCGGGGGGGATTTCGAGCAGTTCTTC
-	TRBV10-3	TRBJ1-4	-	CAISQGLVNEKLFF	TGTGCCATCAGCCAGGGACTGGTTAATGAAAAACTGTTTTTT
TRBD2	TRBV7-9	TRBJ2-3	-	CASSFPLSGGETDTQYF	TGTGCCAGCAGCTTTCCCCTTAGCGGGGGGGAGACAGATACGCAGTATTTT
-	TRBV15	TRBJ2-3	-	CATSTVPEGTDTQYF	TGTGCCACCAGCACAGTCCCCGAGGGCACAGATACGCAGTATTTT
-	TRBV19	TRBJ2-5	-	CASTNGGAESETQYF	TGTGCCAGTACCAACGGGGGAGCGGAGTCAGAGACCCAGTACTTC
TRBD2	TRBV6-4	TRBJ2-1	-	CASSDGSGEINEQFF	TGTGCCAGCAGTGACGGGAGCGGGGAGATCAATGAGCAGTTCTTC
TRBD1	TRBV7-6	TRBJ2-6	-	CASSLEGQGSGANVLTF	TGTGCCAGCAGCTTAGAGGGACAGGGGTCCGGGGCCAACGTCCTGACTTTC
TRBD1	TRBV27	TRBJ1-2	-	CASSLTGGQYGYTF	TGTGCCAGCAGTTTGACAGGGGGCCAATATGGCTACACCTTC
-	TRBV10-1	TRBJ2-5	once	CASSEGAGETQYF	TGCGCCAGCAGTGAGGGGGCCGGGGAGACCCAGTACTTC
-	TRBV29-1	TRBJ1-1	-	CSVGEEAFF	TGCAGCGTTGGGGAGGAAGCTTTCTTT
TRBD1	TRBV6-1	TRBJ1-6	-	CASSDVDRGRSPLHF	TGTGCCAGCAGTGACGTGGACAGGGGGCGATCACCCCTCCACTTT
-	TRBV2	TRBJ1-3	-	CASSAGVTLGNTIYF	TGTGCCAGCAGTGCCGGGGTAACATTGGGAAACACCATATATTTT
-	TRBV18	TRBJ1-5	-	CASSPGLNQPQHF	TGTGCCAGCTCACCAGGCCTCAATCAGCCCCAGCATTTT